What follows describes a single TCR beta chain. This sample is drawn from a study of blood T cell repertoires in COVID-19. Across the whole study: Donors in the United States, Italy and Spain gave samples during acute or convalescent COVID-19.

In germline, CDR1 is SGHTA, CDR2 FQGNSA. The CDR3 loop spans 14 amino acids. V lost 1 base, J lost 6 bases, and 12 bases lay in between. Under the authors' procedure: Counts of nucleated cells, estimated from reference gene primer amplification, were obtained. Some clones are missing from TCRdb's copy, which holds only in-frame ones; the method was immunoSEQ multiplex PCR. That table gives V, J and clone size, and the DNA gave D and trimming. The data hold some 100,000 clones, with roughly nine tenths observed a single time. The TCR sequence derives from a man over 45 with acute or convalescent COVID-19. Sequenced material: peripheral blood. The chain links TRBV7-2 to TRBJ1-1, with D possibly TRBD1 on 5 matching bases. CDR3 amino acids: CASSLEGGAPEAFF. CDR3 bases: TGTGCCAGCAGCTTAGAGGGAGGGGCCCCTGAAGCTTTCTTT.